This T cell receptor beta chain originates from a study of CD8+ T cells in alopecia areata. Study-wide context: Treated patients received oral tofacitinib, 5 to 10 mg twice daily. For 6 to 18 months, tofacitinib was taken, and 6 months off drug followed. Findings of the study overall: Scalp clonality and expanded CD8+ clones among the top 100 showed significant decreases with tofacitinib. Normal scalp showed lower clonality than lesional scalp, especially alopecia totalis/universalis.

RNA was isolated and reverse transcribed to cDNA, the sequencing template. Generated by immunoSEQ multiplex PCR, the TCRdb table keeps only in-frame clones and is missing some. The sample contains roughly 230,000 clones, roughly 40% of which appear only once. The treatment was: oral pan-JAK inhibitor, 5-10 mg twice daily. V dropped 6 bases and J dropped 1 base, with 12 bases sitting between them. Germline values: CDR1 ENHRY, CDR2 SYGVKD. The CDR3 has 14 amino acids. Details on this clone: Antigen unknown.

The source of this sequence is a human donor with alopecia areata. The chain joins TRBV10-3 to TRBJ1-1, with D perhaps matching TRBD1 (5 bases). The sequenced sample was CD4+ T cells sorted from blood, obtained at approximately week 36, from a patient treated with tofacitinib. The CDR3 DNA reads TGTGCCATCAGATCGACAGCCTCGAACACTGAAGCTTTCTTT. Residues: CAIRSTASNTEAFF.